This T cell receptor beta chain emerged from a study of T-cell reconstitution after alpha-beta-depleted transplantation in children. The study's findings and limits: For some patients, TCRbeta diversity was high at day 60 because of recipient T cells and thymic progenitors that survived.

Unique molecular identifiers featured in how the TCRbeta library was prepared. TCRdb analysed the PCR reads with MiXCR anew, one entry per CDR3 protein. Of 200,000 to 300,000 distinct CDR3 sequences detected, approximately 8.9% appear once; the ten largest clones hold almost 6.5%. This clonotype was seen repeatedly, ten times or more. Its specificity is unknown. Germline V gene data show CDR1 as SGHRS and CDR2 as YFSETQ. The CDR3 consists of 12 residues. Trimming shortened V by 4 bases and J by 8 bases, and 10 bases separated the two germline ends. This specimen consisted of PBMCs, mostly from graft donor cells, obtained 180 days after TCRalphabeta/CD19-depleted stem cell transplant. The chain couples TRBV5-1 to TRBJ2-4; perhaps TRBD2 as D (5 bases). This receptor was taken from a male patient aged 10 to 17 who had a stem cell transplant for acute lymphoblastic leukemia, so the T cells may come from the graft donor. The CDR3 is CASSLSGYIQYF. The CDR3 coding sequence is TGCGCCAGCAGCCTCTCGGGGTACATTCAGTACTTC. The full variable domain, its missing parts supplied by reference TRBV5-1 and TRBJ2-4, is KAGVTQTPRYLIKTRGQQVTLSCSPISGHRSVSWYQQTPGQGLQFLFEYFSETQRNKGNFPGRFSGRQFSNSRSEMNVSTLELGDSALYLCASSLSGYIQYFGAGTRLSVL.